This note documents a single TCR beta chain sequence. Among the donors, all were healthy bone marrow donors. The PCR employed 60 Vbeta primers together with 13 Jbeta primers. Sequenced by immunoSEQ multiplex PCR; TCRdb stores in-frame clones only, minus some. The table shows roughly 190,000 clones, with roughly 73% occurring only once. This sample was included in a study of cytomegalovirus exposure and HLA in healthy donors. Deletions cut 5 bases from V and 4 bases from J, with 14 bases between. This CDR3 region has 14 residues. CDR1 is SGHVS, CDR2 FQNEAQ, per germline. The sequence was obtained from a woman in her twenties or thirties in good health and CMV-seronegative. The chain carries TRBV7-8 and TRBJ2-5; D may be TRBD2 (6 bases). Input material: PBMCs. CDR3 in amino acids: CASSPRVGGETQYF. In DNA form, the CDR3 reads TGTGCCAGCAGCCCCCGTGTGGGAGGAGAGACCCAGTACTTC. Using reference TRBV7-8 and TRBJ2-5 for the parts outside the CDR3, the full variable domain is GAGVSQSPRYKVAKRGQDVALRCDPISGHVSLFWYQQALGQGPEFLTYFQNEAQLDKSGLPSDRFFAERPEGSVSTLKIQRTQQEDSAVYLCASSPRVGGETQYFGPGTRLLVL.